One sample yielded the 11 T cell receptor beta chains listed below, sequenced in a study of cytomegalovirus exposure and HLA in healthy donors. PCR involved 60 Vbeta and 13 Jbeta primers. Profiling relied on immunoSEQ multiplex PCR, and the TCRdb table lists in-frame clones only, not all of them. The data contain roughly 150,000 clones, 70% to 90% of them seen just once; the ten biggest clones take up roughly 2.3%. Sequencing was done on a sample of PBMCs. The origin of the receptors is a woman under 30 in good health and CMV-seronegative.

The V call is TRBV15, the J call TRBJ1-2; D not certain. This CDR3 spans 12 amino acids. Trimming took off 0 bases at V and 5 bases at J, with 4 bases between the two ends. Germline assignment: CDR1 LNHNV and CDR2 YYDKDF (reference sequence). Here the CDR3 reads CATSRDLYGYTF. Written as DNA, the CDR3 is TGTGCCACCAGCAGAGATCTGTATGGCTACACCTTC.

This chain joins TRBV27 and TRBJ2-1; TRBD1 matches 7 bases. Trimming at V came to 0 bases and at J to 10 bases, leaving 21 bases not matched to a gene. The CDR3 runs 19 residues. CDR1 and CDR2 (germline): MNHEY, SMNVEV (reference sequence). The CDR3 protein is CASSLSFKALLGGVREQFF. CDR3 in DNA: TGTGCCAGCAGTTTATCGTTTAAGGCCCTCTTAGGGGGCGTAAGGGAGCAGTTCTTC.

This clone ranks as medium-sized (0.01 to 0.1%). The chain is built from TRBV18 and TRBJ2-3; possible D gene TRBD1, 6 bases. From germline, CDR1 is KGHSH and CDR2 LQKENI. V was clipped by 0 bases and J by 2 bases, with 12 bases between them. This CDR3 spans 16 amino acids. The CDR3 bases are TGTGCCAGCTCACCACCAGGGGGACACCACACAGATACGCAGTATTTT. It is translated as CASSPPGGHHTDTQYF.

This clone occurred once. CDR3 amino acids: CASRATSAGELFF. The CDR3 bases are TGTGCCAGCAGAGCGACTAGCGCCGGGGAGCTGTTTTTT. The rearrangement joins TRBV2 to TRBJ2-2, with 8 positions matching TRBD2. Germline CDR1 SNHLY, CDR2 FYNNEI. The ends lost 6 bases at V and 6 bases at J; junction bases unmatched: 3. This CDR3 is built from 13 residues.

The chain is built from TRBV5-1 and TRBJ2-1; D is undetermined. Trimming removed 0 bases from V and 5 bases from J, with 12 bases in between. The CDR3 length is 15 residues. Germline lookup yields CDR1 SGHRS and CDR2 YFSETQ. The CDR3 reads CASSLEITANNEQFF. As DNA, the CDR3 is TGCGCCAGCAGCTTGGAAATAACAGCTAACAATGAGCAGTTCTTC.

A few counts support this clone. V usage is TRBV5-4 and J usage is TRBJ1-6; 8 bases align to TRBD1. CDR3 size: 14 residues. Trimming cost V 1 base and J 10 bases; bases outside gene matches: 4. Germline CDR1 is SGHNT and CDR2 is YYREEE (reference sequence). CDR3 sequence: CASSLRQGNSPLHF. The CDR3 region has the DNA TGTGCCAGCAGCTTGCGACAGGGGAACTCACCCCTCCACTTT.

This chain joins TRBV28 and TRBJ1-1; maybe TRBD1 (5 bases). CDR3 length: 14 residues. Germline V lookup: CDR1 MDHEN, CDR2 SYDVKM. Trimming took off 9 bases at V and 2 bases at J, with 16 bases between the two ends. The DNA of the CDR3 is TGTGCCAGTACTCAGGGCAGAAGTAACACTGAAGCTTTCTTT. Translation: CASTQGRSNTEAFF.

The chain employs TRBV7-2 and TRBJ1-1; D gene uncertain. V was trimmed by 0 bases and J by 8 bases, leaving 10 bases between them. Germline CDR1 is SGHTA and CDR2 is FQGNSA. CDR3 length: 13 amino acids. CDR3 nucleotides: TGTGCCAGCAGCTTAGCAGCACAGCTCGAAGCTTTCTTT. As protein: CASSLAAQLEAFF.

This chain connects TRBV11-2 to TRBJ1-3; D may be TRBD1 (6 bases). V was pared by 3 bases and J by 0 bases, with 15 bases between. The CDR3 extends over 17 amino acids. CDR1 is SGHAT, CDR2 FQNNGV, per germline. The CDR3, as DNA: TGTGCCAGCAGCTTTTCGGACAGACCCTTCTCTGGAAACACCATATATTTT. Its protein product is CASSFSDRPFSGNTIYF.

The chain employs TRBV5-1 and TRBJ2-5; TRBD1 agrees at 9 bases. This CDR3 is built from 14 residues. J was trimmed by 2 bases and V by 4 bases; bases with no gene match: 3. Looked up from germline, CDR1 is SGHRS and CDR2 is YFSETQ. In DNA, the CDR3 is TGCGCCAGCAGCGAAGGACAGGGGCAAGAGACCCAGTACTTC. This gives the protein CASSEGQGQETQYF.

CDR3 sequence reads: CASSLNQGVDTQYF. The CDR3 DNA follows: TGCGCCAGCAGCTTGAATCAGGGGGTAGATACGCAGTATTTT. The V and J genes are TRBV5-1 and TRBJ2-3; 7 bases are a match to TRBD1. With 1 base clipped from V and 5 bases from J, the junction kept 4 bases outside the gene matches. Germline V gives CDR1 SGHRS, CDR2 YFSETQ. There are 14 residues in the CDR3.